A selection of T cell receptor beta chains follows, all from one sample in a study of cytomegalovirus exposure and HLA in healthy donors. Only in-frame clones appear in the TCRdb table, and some are missing; sequencing was by immunoSEQ multiplex PCR. The repertoire has more than 150,000 clones, 70% to 90% of them found once; the top ten carry 2.5% to 3%. Source material: PBMCs. Receptor source: a man aged 18 to 29 in good health and CMV-seronegative. Each CDR3 is given with its conserved first and last residue. Fields, in order: D gene, V gene, clone size, J gene, CDR3 protein, CDR3 DNA. D genes are given only for firm matches. Expanded clones are given a class, and other clones once, few, many or no size at all.

TRBD2	TRBV5-8	NA	TRBJ2-2	CASSLAAGGPTELFF	TGTGCCAGCAGCTTGGCCGCGGGGGGCCCCACGGAGCTGTTTTTT
NA	TRBV29-1	few	TRBJ1-1	CSGRDGAEAFF	TGCAGCGGGCGAGACGGGGCTGAAGCTTTCTTT
NA	TRBV5-1	NA	TRBJ1-2	CASSSGQSLNYGYTF	TGCGCCAGCAGCTCAGGACAGTCCCTTAACTATGGCTACACCTTC
NA	TRBV11-2	few	TRBJ2-7	CASSLDPGAEQYF	TGTGCCAGCAGCTTAGATCCAGGGGCCGAGCAGTACTTC
TRBD1	TRBV7-2	NA	TRBJ1-2	CASSSGTATYGYTF	TGTGCCAGCAGCTCGGGGACAGCTACCTATGGCTACACCTTC
NA	TRBV11-3	NA	TRBJ1-3	CASRTMRGSLTGNTIYF	TGTGCCAGCAGGACAATGCGGGGTTCTCTCACTGGAAACACCATATATTTT
NA	TRBV29-1	once	TRBJ1-1	CSVEGALDAGTEAFF	TGCAGCGTTGAAGGGGCGCTCGACGCAGGCACTGAAGCTTTCTTT
NA	TRBV5-4	few	TRBJ1-5	CASSLWLSNQPQHF	TGTGCCAGCAGCTTGTGGCTTAGCAATCAGCCCCAGCATTTT
NA	TRBV27	NA	TRBJ1-2	CASSLSMSNYGYTF	TGTGCCAGCAGTTTAAGTATGAGCAACTATGGCTACACCTTC
TRBD1	TRBV4-2	NA	TRBJ2-7	CASSQGDGDRVYEQYF	TGTGCCAGCAGCCAAGGAGATGGGGACAGGGTCTACGAGCAGTACTTC
TRBD1	TRBV10-1	NA	TRBJ1-2	CASSLDRVYGYTF	TGCGCCAGCAGCCTGGACAGGGTTTATGGCTACACCTTC
NA	TRBV4-3	NA	TRBJ2-1	CASSHRGGAPYNEQFF	TGCGCCAGCAGCCACCGAGGGGGAGCCCCATACAATGAGCAGTTCTTC
NA	TRBV4-2	NA	TRBJ2-7	CASSQGRAGSYEQYF	TGTGCCAGCAGCCAAGGGCGGGCCGGCTCCTACGAGCAGTACTTC
NA	TRBV19	NA	TRBJ1-2	CASNAGTSSYGYTF	TGTGCCAGTAATGCAGGCACGTCGTCTTATGGCTACACCTTC
NA	TRBV4-1	NA	TRBJ2-7	CASSQREPREQYF	TGCGCCAGCAGCCAAAGAGAGCCTCGCGAGCAGTACTTC
NA	TRBV23-1	NA	TRBJ2-5	CARDYQETQYF	TGCGCTAGGGACTACCAAGAGACCCAGTACTTC
NA	TRBV12-2	NA	TRBJ2-2	CASRPRGRHTGELFF	TGTGCAAGTCGCCCCAGGGGGAGACACACCGGGGAGCTGTTTTTT
NA	TRBV4-1	many	TRBJ1-3	CASSQDRKDWDGSTIYF	TGCGCCAGCAGCCAAGATAGGAAGGACTGGGATGGGAGCACCATATATTTT
NA	TRBV6-5	once	TRBJ2-5	CASSYSSGFQETQYF	TGTGCCAGCAGTTACTCGTCGGGGTTCCAAGAGACCCAGTACTTC
NA	TRBV6-5	once	TRBJ1-5	CASSSGQLNQPQHF	TGTGCCAGCAGTTCAGGACAGTTGAATCAGCCCCAGCATTTT
TRBD1	TRBV29-1	few	TRBJ1-1	CSVGDRGTEAFF	TGCAGCGTTGGGGACAGGGGGACTGAAGCTTTCTTT
NA	TRBV7-2	few	TRBJ2-7	CASSLHYEQYF	TGTGCCAGCAGCTTACACTACGAGCAGTACTTC
NA	TRBV29-1	NA	TRBJ2-2	CSVGGQANTGELFF	TGCAGCGTTGGGGGACAAGCGAACACCGGGGAGCTGTTTTTT
NA	TRBV27	few	TRBJ2-7	CASSSMQGLRIEQYF	TGTGCCAGCAGTTCAATGCAGGGACTCCGGATCGAGCAGTACTTC
NA	TRBV6-5	NA	TRBJ1-4	CASRQDSRGSGKLFF	TGTGCCAGCAGACAAGATTCAAGGGGTTCTGGAAAACTGTTTTTT
NA	TRBV11-2	NA	TRBJ2-7	CASSSRDGSYEQYF	TGTGCCAGCAGCTCCCGTGACGGGTCCTACGAGCAGTACTTC
NA	TRBV19	NA	TRBJ1-5	CASGPLLDNNQPQHF	TGTGCCAGTGGGCCTCTTTTAGACAACAATCAGCCCCAGCATTTT
NA	TRBV7-6	NA	TRBJ2-1	CASSLRPGGNEQFF	TGTGCCAGCAGCCTGCGCCCAGGGGGGAATGAGCAGTTCTTC